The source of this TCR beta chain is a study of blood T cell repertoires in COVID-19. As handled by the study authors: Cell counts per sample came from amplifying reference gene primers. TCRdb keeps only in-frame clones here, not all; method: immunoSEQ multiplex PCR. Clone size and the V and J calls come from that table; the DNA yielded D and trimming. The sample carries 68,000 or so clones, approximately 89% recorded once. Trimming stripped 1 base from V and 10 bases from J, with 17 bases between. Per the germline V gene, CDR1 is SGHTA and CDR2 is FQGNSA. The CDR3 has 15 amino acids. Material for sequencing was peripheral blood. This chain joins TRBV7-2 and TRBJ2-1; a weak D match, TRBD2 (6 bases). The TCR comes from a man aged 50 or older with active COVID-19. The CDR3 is CASSLDWASASEQFF. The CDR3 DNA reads TGTGCCAGCAGCTTAGATTGGGCTAGCGCCAGCGAGCAGTTCTTC.